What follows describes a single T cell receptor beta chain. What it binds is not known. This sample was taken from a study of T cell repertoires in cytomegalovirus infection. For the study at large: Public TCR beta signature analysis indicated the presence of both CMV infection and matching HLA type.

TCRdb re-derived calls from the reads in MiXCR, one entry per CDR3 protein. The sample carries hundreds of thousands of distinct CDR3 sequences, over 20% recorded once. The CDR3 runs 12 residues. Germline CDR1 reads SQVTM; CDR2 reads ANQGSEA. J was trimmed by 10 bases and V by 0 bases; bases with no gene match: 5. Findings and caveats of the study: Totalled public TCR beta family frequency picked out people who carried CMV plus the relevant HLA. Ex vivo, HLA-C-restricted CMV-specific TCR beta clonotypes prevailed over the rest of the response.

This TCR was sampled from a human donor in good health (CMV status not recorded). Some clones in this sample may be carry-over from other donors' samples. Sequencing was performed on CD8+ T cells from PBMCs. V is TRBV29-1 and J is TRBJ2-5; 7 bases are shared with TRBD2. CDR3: CSVEEESGDQYF. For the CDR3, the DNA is TGCAGCGTTGAAGAAGAGAGCGGGGACCAGTACTTC.